One and the same sample provided the 32 T cell receptor beta chains below, sequenced in a study of shared clonotypes between healthy human individuals. Terminally differentiated effector memory CD45RA+ cells were left out of the naive CD8 fraction, which was CD45RO-negative and positively selected for CCR7. Data came from immunoSEQ multiplex PCR; TCRdb stores just in-frame clones and leaves some out. Here the sample spans roughly 890,000 clones, about 92% being singletons. The sequenced material came from naive CD8+ T cells sorted from blood. Receptors were obtained from a young man in good health.

This sequence joins TRBV27 and TRBJ2-3; D is perhaps TRBD2 (7 bases). There are 16 residues in the CDR3. V lost 4 bases and J lost 3, with 17 bases in between. Germline V gene data show CDR1 as MNHEY and CDR2 as SMNVEV (reference sequence). The CDR3 loop is CASSSLGGGVTDTQYF. The CDR3, as DNA: TGTGCCAGCAGTTCCTTAGGGGGGGGTGTTACAGATACGCAGTATTTT.

The V and J genes are TRBV28 and TRBJ2-3; TRBD2 aligns across 7 bases. With V trimmed by 1 base and J by 1 base, 2 bases remained unmatched. Germline V lookup: CDR1 MDHEN, CDR2 SYDVKM. This CDR3 comprises 15 residues. This CDR3 is CASSLLLAGTDTQYF. CDR3 in DNA: TGTGCCAGCAGTTTATTGCTAGCGGGCACAGATACGCAGTATTTT.

The rearrangement uses TRBV10-2 and TRBJ2-1, with 10 bases aligning to TRBD2. J lost 0 bases, V lost 6 bases, and 2 bases had no gene match. The CDR3 is 15 residues long. CDR1 WSHSY and CDR2 SAAADI come from the germline V gene. CDR3 loop: CASSIAGGSYNEQFF. The DNA of the CDR3 is TGCGCCAGCAGCATAGCGGGAGGCTCCTACAATGAGCAGTTCTTC.

This clone was recorded only once. The chain employs TRBV7-6 and TRBJ1-2; 8 bases map to TRBD1. This CDR3 has 16 amino acids. The germline V gene encodes CDR1 SGHVS and CDR2 FNYEAQ. The junction had 11 bases not matched to a gene; V was cut back by 5 bases and J by 3 bases. The chain's CDR3 is CASSNDRGELDYGYTF. The DNA of the CDR3 is TGTGCCAGCAGCAATGACAGGGGTGAACTTGACTATGGCTACACCTTC. Drawing the rest from reference TRBV7-6 and TRBJ1-2, the complete variable domain is GAGVSQSPRYKVTKRGQDVALRCDPISGHVSLYWYRQALGQGPEFLTYFNYEAQQDKSGLPNDRFSAERPEGSISTLTIQRTEQRDSAMYRCASSNDRGELDYGYTFGSGTRLTVV.

This CDR3 reads CASSLFPGTGEGFYGYTF. CDR3 DNA sequence: TGTGCCAGCAGCCTTTTCCCCGGGACAGGGGAGGGATTCTATGGCTACACCTTC. The V gene is TRBV7-9, the J gene TRBJ1-2; TRBD1 agrees at 10 bases. The CDR3 is made up of 18 amino acids. Trimming removed 5 bases from V and 4 bases from J; junction bases left unmatched: 16. Germline CDR1 reads SEHNR; CDR2 reads FQNEAQ (reference sequence).

This chain uses TRBV13 with TRBJ2-1; TRBD2 matches at 13 bases. From germline, CDR1 is PRHDT and CDR2 FYEKMQ (reference sequence). The CDR3 has 16 residues. Losses at the gene ends were 5 bases for V and 10 bases for J; bases not matched to a gene: 11. CDR3 sequence: CASSQGLAGVGKEQFF. In nucleotides, the CDR3 is TGTGCCAGCAGCCAAGGACTAGCGGGAGTGGGGAAAGAGCAGTTCTTC.

V usage is TRBV7-9 and J usage is TRBJ2-1; TRBD2 matches 8 bases. This CDR3 contains 17 residues. The germline V gene has CDR1 SEHNR and CDR2 FQNEAQ (reference sequence). V lost 3 bases and J lost 3; bases outside the gene matches: 10. The CDR3 reads CASSFIVREGFYNEQFF. The CDR3 bases are TGTGCCAGCAGCTTCATTGTCCGGGAGGGATTCTACAATGAGCAGTTCTTC.

This clone was recorded only once. This chain connects TRBV19 to TRBJ2-7; 11 positions match TRBD2. With 7 bases clipped from V and 0 bases from J, the junction kept 17 bases outside the gene matches. This CDR3 is built from 19 residues. Germline-derived CDR1 and CDR2 are LNHDA and SQIVND (reference sequence). Written as DNA, the CDR3 is TGTGCCAGTATTGGGTGGGGGACTAGCGGAAATAGCAGCTCCTACGAGCAGTACTTC. Translated: CASIGWGTSGNSSSYEQYF. The entire variable domain, with the rest obtained from reference TRBV19 and TRBJ2-7, is as follows: DGGITQSPKYLFRKEGQNVTLSCEQNLNHDAMYWYRQDPGQGLRLIYYSQIVNDFQKGDIAEGYSVSREKKESFPLTVTSAQKNPTAFYLCASIGWGTSGNSSSYEQYFGPGTRLTVT.

V is TRBV4-1 and J is TRBJ2-5; 9 bases fit TRBD2. The V and J ends lost 2 bases and 5 bases, in that order; junction bases with no gene match: 3. CDR1 is MGHRA and CDR2 is YSYEKL in the germline V gene. This CDR3 has 14 amino acids. CDR3 bases: TGCGCCAGCAGCCAACTAGCGGGATGGGAGACCCAGTACTTC. Its translation: CASSQLAGWETQYF.

This rearrangement joins TRBV2 to TRBJ1-5, with 10 nucleotides matching TRBD1. This CDR3 has 16 amino acids. The germline V gene has CDR1 SNHLY and CDR2 FYNNEI. J was trimmed by 4 bases and V by 6 bases; bases with no gene match: 9. The CDR3 reads CASSATGDRGNQPQHF. The CDR3 DNA is TGTGCCAGCAGCGCCACTGGGGACAGGGGTAATCAGCCCCAGCATTTT.

This chain links TRBV28 with TRBJ2-5; no definite D call. V was pared by 4 bases and J by 3 bases, with 21 bases between. CDR1 is MDHEN and CDR2 is SYDVKM in the germline V gene. The CDR3 spans 17 residues. CDR3 sequence reads: CASSSPSLVLSEETQYF. DNA of the CDR3: TGTGCCAGCAGTTCTCCTTCTCTGGTCCTCTCAGAAGAGACCCAGTACTTC.

This chain links TRBV30 with TRBJ2-5; the D is unclear. This CDR3 contains 10 residues. The V gene lost 6 bases and the J gene lost 5 bases, with 7 bases spanning the gap. Germline V gene lookup returns CDR1 GTSNPN and CDR2 SVGIG (reference sequence). In DNA, the CDR3 is TGTGCCTGTTTCGAGGAGACCCAGTACTTC. This codes for CACFEETQYF.

The V and J genes are TRBV5-1 and TRBJ2-1, with 10 bases fitting TRBD2. Germline CDR1 is SGHRS and CDR2 is YFSETQ. V dropped 5 bases and J dropped 7; count of bases not matched to a gene: 12. This CDR3 is 16 amino acids long. The CDR3 here is CASRQGLAGVGNEQFF. CDR3 in DNA: TGCGCCAGCAGGCAGGGTCTAGCGGGAGTGGGTAATGAGCAGTTCTTC.

The CDR3 is CASSSAGTGYNEQFF. The DNA of the CDR3 is TGTGCCAGCAGCTCGGCCGGGACAGGCTACAATGAGCAGTTCTTC. The chain is built from TRBV6-6 and TRBJ2-1; 8 positions match TRBD1. V was pared by 6 bases and J by 3 bases, with 7 bases of the junction left unmatched. The germline V gene has CDR1 MNHNY and CDR2 SVGAGI (reference sequence). The CDR3 sequence is 15 residues long.

The chain joins TRBV27 to TRBJ2-3, with 7 bases identical to TRBD1. Germline trimming cut 3 bases from V and 6 bases from J; bases unmatched to any gene: 6. This CDR3 has 14 amino acids. The germline gives CDR1 MNHEY, CDR2 SMNVEV (reference sequence). The CDR3 sequence is CASSLSRGLDTQYF. The CDR3 DNA is TGTGCCAGCAGTTTGAGTAGGGGGCTGGATACGCAGTATTTT.

To note about this clone: The sample carries other DNA sequences with the same CDR3. The rearrangement links TRBV4-3 to TRBJ2-7; 7 positions match TRBD1. Germline V lookup: CDR1 LGHNA, CDR2 YSLEER. V dropped 1 base and J dropped 2; count of bases not matched to a gene: 2. The CDR3 has 14 amino acids. The CDR3: CASSQGQGTYEQYF. Here the CDR3 DNA reads TGCGCCAGCAGCCAAGGACAGGGAACCTACGAGCAGTACTTC.

The chain has TRBV4-1 and TRBJ2-7; D is unclear. From germline, CDR1 is MGHRA and CDR2 YSYEKL. This CDR3 spans 15 amino acids. The V end lost 0 bases, the J end lost 0 bases, and 9 bases lay between the germline ends. The CDR3 DNA reads as TGCGCCAGCAGCCAAGATTTAGGCAGCTCCTACGAGCAGTACTTC. It yields the protein CASSQDLGSSYEQYF.

The chain links TRBV6-5 to TRBJ1-1; D is possibly TRBD1 (5 bases). This CDR3 contains 14 residues. The V end was cut by 4 bases, the J end by 6 bases, with 15 bases between. CDR1 MNHEY and CDR2 SVGAGI come from the germline V gene. This CDR3 is CASSSLAPGAEAFF. The CDR3 DNA reads as TGTGCCAGCAGTTCCCTGGCCCCGGGGGCTGAAGCTTTCTTT.

This chain uses TRBV27 with TRBJ2-5, with 7 positions matching TRBD1. There are 17 residues in the CDR3. Germline CDR1 reads MNHEY; CDR2 reads SMNVEV (reference sequence). V shed 2 bases, J shed 1 base, and the junction held 10 bases outside the gene matches. CDR3 bases: TGTGCCAGCAGTTTACGAGGGGGCGAATTACTCCAAGAGACCCAGTACTTC. This gives the protein CASSLRGGELLQETQYF.

This chain links TRBV4-3 with TRBJ2-3, with TRBD2 matching 13 bases. CDR3 length equals 15 residues. Losses at the gene ends were 4 bases for V and 6 bases for J; bases not matched to a gene: 4. Germline values: CDR1 LGHNA, CDR2 YSLEER. CDR3 nucleotide sequence: TGCGCCAGCAGCCCAGGACTAGCGGGAGTTGATACGCAGTATTTT. It translates to CASSPGLAGVDTQYF.

The chain couples TRBV28 to TRBJ2-7, with 9 positions matching TRBD1. The junction had 6 bases not matched to a gene; V was cut back by 3 bases and J by 6 bases. CDR3 length: 14 residues. From germline, CDR1 is MDHEN and CDR2 SYDVKM. The DNA of the CDR3 is TGTGCCAGCAGTTTCGGGACAGGGACCCGCGAGCAGTACTTC. As protein: CASSFGTGTREQYF.

The chain recombines TRBV2 with TRBJ2-2; no reliable D call. The CDR3 is made up of 14 amino acids. The V end lost 2 bases, the J end lost 1 base, and 5 bases lay between the germline ends. Germline lookup yields CDR1 SNHLY and CDR2 FYNNEI. The CDR3 DNA reads as TGTGCCAGCAGTGAACAAGAGAACACCGGGGAGCTGTTTTTT. Amino acid sequence: CASSEQENTGELFF.

The chain couples TRBV7-9 to TRBJ2-1, with D perhaps being TRBD1 or TRBD2 (5 bases each). The CDR3 contains 14 residues. V was cut by 7 bases and J by 1 base, with 11 bases left in between. Germline V gives CDR1 SEHNR, CDR2 FQNEAQ (reference sequence). The CDR3 sequence is CASTPGSSYNEQFF. The DNA of the CDR3 is TGTGCCAGCACCCCAGGGAGTTCCTACAATGAGCAGTTCTTC. The full variable domain, completed using reference TRBV7-9 and TRBJ2-1, is DTGVSQNPRHKITKRGQNVTFRCDPISEHNRLYWYRQTLGQGPEFLTYFQNEAQLEKSRLLSDRFSAERPKGSFSTLEIQRTEQGDSAMYLCASTPGSSYNEQFFGPGTRLTVL.

The chain uses TRBV9 and TRBJ2-1; D tentatively fits TRBD1 or TRBD2 (5 bases each). This CDR3 region has 13 residues. The germline gives CDR1 SGDLS, CDR2 YYNGEE. The ends were cut back, 0 bases at V and 9 bases at J, with 10 bases in the middle. The CDR3 DNA reads as TGTGCCAGCAGCGTAGATACAGGACTTGAGCAGTTCTTC. This translates into CASSVDTGLEQFF.

The chain combines TRBV28 with TRBJ2-5; perhaps TRBD1 as D (5 bases). V gave up 3 bases and J gave up 0 bases, with 14 bases separating them. This CDR3 is 16 amino acids long. CDR1 is MDHEN and CDR2 is SYDVKM in the germline V gene. In DNA form, the CDR3 reads TGTGCCAGCAGTTTTCCCGACAGCCCGTACCAAGAGACCCAGTACTTC. It specifies CASSFPDSPYQETQYF. Based on the CDR3 plus reference TRBV28 and TRBJ2-5, the full variable domain is DVKVTQSSRYLVKRTGEKVFLECVQDMDHENMFWYRQDPGLGLRLIYFSYDVKMKEKGDIPEGYSVSREKKERFSLILESASTNQTSMYLCASSFPDSPYQETQYFGPGTRLLVL.

The chain has TRBV10-1 and TRBJ1-5; no reliable D call. The CDR3 consists of 15 residues. Per germline, CDR1 WNHNN and CDR2 SYGVQD (reference sequence). V lost 6 bases to trimming and J lost 2 bases, with 14 bases between them. Written as DNA, the CDR3 is TGCGCCAGCAGGGACCGACGGGTCCGCAATCAGCCCCAGCATTTT. Translated: CASRDRRVRNQPQHF.

A note on this clone: Other DNA sequences in the sample encode the same CDR3. This rearrangement joins TRBV6-5 to TRBJ2-1, with 10 bases lining up with TRBD2. The V and J ends lost 5 bases and 4 bases, in that order; junction bases with no gene match: 5. This CDR3 is 15 amino acids long. Germline assignment: CDR1 MNHEY and CDR2 SVGAGI. The CDR3 nucleotides read TGTGCCAGCAGTCCGGGACTAGCGCTATACAATGAGCAGTTCTTC. It codes for CASSPGLALYNEQFF.

This chain links TRBV11-2 with TRBJ2-1; D may be TRBD2 (6 bases). Germline-derived CDR1 and CDR2 are SGHAT and FQNNGV. The CDR3 length is 17 residues. V dropped 4 bases and J dropped 6 bases, with 22 bases sitting between them. The CDR3 coding sequence is TGTGCCAGCAGCTCTATAGTGGCCGAGGACTATTCCAATGAGCAGTTCTTC. This codes for CASSSIVAEDYSNEQFF.

This chain joins TRBV28 and TRBJ1-4, with TRBD1 matching 8 bases. This CDR3 contains 15 residues. Germline V gene sequence: CDR1 MDHEN, CDR2 SYDVKM. The V segment lost 5 bases and the J segment 8 bases; nucleotides outside the gene matches: 10. The CDR3 reads CASSPPGQAREKLFF. As DNA, the CDR3 is TGTGCCAGCAGTCCGCCGGGACAGGCTAGAGAAAAACTGTTTTTT.

The chain is built from TRBV27 and TRBJ2-2; 8 bases map to TRBD1. Trimming took 7 bases from V and 7 from J; bases not matched to a gene: 5. The CDR3 runs 13 residues. Per the germline V gene, CDR1 is MNHEY and CDR2 is SMNVEV (reference sequence). CDR3 nucleotides: TGTGCCAGCATGACAGGGGCAGGCGGGGAGCTGTTTTTT. This sequence encodes CASMTGAGGELFF.

This chain connects TRBV6-5 to TRBJ2-7; the D call may be TRBD1 or TRBD2 (5 bases each). The V end was cut by 0 bases, the J end by 2 bases, with 11 bases between. Germline CDR1 is MNHEY and CDR2 is SVGAGI. This CDR3 region has 15 residues. CDR3 nucleotides: TGTGCCAGCAGTTACTCGCCGGGACGGACCTACGAGCAGTACTTC. Translating it yields CASSYSPGRTYEQYF.

V gene TRBV27 combines with J gene TRBJ1-1; D remains unclear. The CDR3 covers 13 residues. Trimming cost V 6 bases and J 1 base, with 9 bases left between them. CDR1 is MNHEY, CDR2 SMNVEV, per germline (reference sequence). CDR3 in amino acids: CASRLSGNTEAFF. The CDR3 DNA sequence: TGTGCCAGCAGACTCAGTGGGAACACTGAAGCTTTCTTT.